Listed below are T cell receptor beta chains from one sample, sequenced in a study of cytomegalovirus exposure and HLA in healthy donors. Some clones are missing from TCRdb's copy, which holds only in-frame ones; the method was immunoSEQ multiplex PCR. Among around 92,000 clones listed, about four fifths were seen once. Sequences were obtained from PBMCs. The source of these receptors is a female donor in good health and CMV-seropositive. Both conserved end residues are part of each CDR3. D genes are given only for firm matches. Only some rows state a clone size, as once, few, many or a class for expanded clones.

j_call v_call d_call clone_size cdr3_length cdr3_nt cdr3_aa
TRBJ2-7 TRBV4-3 TRBD2 few 13 TGCGCCAGCAGCCTGCGGGGGGCAGGGGAGCAGTACTTC CASSLRGAGEQYF
TRBJ1-1 TRBV5-1 . . 14 TGCGCCAGCAGCCCGGACACTGCGAACACTGAAGCTTTCTTT CASSPDTANTEAFF
TRBJ2-7 TRBV7-6 TRBD1 . 15 TGTGCCAGCAGCTCCCGGGACAGGGGACCATTGAAGCAGTACTTC CASSSRDRGPLKQYF
TRBJ2-3 TRBV4-3 . . 13 TGCGCCAGCAGCCCAGAGCCCCGCCTGCGGCAGTATTTT CASSPEPRLRQYF
TRBJ1-2 TRBV10-2 . few 13 TGCGCCAGCAGTGATGCGGGGACCTATGGCTACACCTTC CASSDAGTYGYTF
TRBJ1-2 TRBV13 TRBD1 . 16 TGTGCCAGCAGATATAGCCTGGGACAGAAGCTCTATGGCTACACCTTC CASRYSLGQKLYGYTF
TRBJ2-1 TRBV6-5 TRBD2 . 15 TGTGCCAGCAGAGTAGCTGGGCGGGGGGGTAGTGAGCAGTTCTTC CASRVAGRGGSEQFF
TRBJ2-3 TRBV19 . few 14 TGTGCCAGTAGTATAACGACTTACACAGATACGCAGTATTTT CASSITTYTDTQYF
TRBJ2-7 TRBV30 . . 13 TGTGCCTGGCAAGGGGTAGCCTCCTACGAGCAGTACTTC CAWQGVASYEQYF
TRBJ2-3 TRBV7-2 TRBD2 . 16 TGTGCCAGCAGCTTTTTAGGCGGGGGGGTGGCAGATACGCAGTATTTT CASSFLGGGVADTQYF
TRBJ2-7 TRBV7-2 TRBD2 . 15 TGTGCCAGCAGCTTAGGTAGCGGGAGGGGAAACGAGCAGTACTTC CASSLGSGRGNEQYF
TRBJ2-3 TRBV5-4 . few 16 TGTGCCAGCAGCTGGGGCGGCAGCCTCAGCACAGATACGCAGTATTTT CASSWGGSLSTDTQYF
TRBJ2-3 TRBV7-9 TRBD2 . 15 TGTGCCAGCAGCTTAAGCGCGGGAGGGGCCGATACGCAGTATTTT CASSLSAGGADTQYF
TRBJ1-5 TRBV2 . few 14 TGTGCCAGCAGTGAATTCTATAGCAATCAGCCCCAGCATTTT CASSEFYSNQPQHF
TRBJ2-3 TRBV4-3 . . 15 TGCGCCAGCAGCCAAGATCGGGGGAGCACAGATACGCAGTATTTT CASSQDRGSTDTQYF
TRBJ2-7 TRBV6-5 TRBD1 once 15 TGTGCCAGCAGTTCCCGGACAGGGGGCTCCTACGAGCAGTACTTC CASSSRTGGSYEQYF
TRBJ2-1 TRBV11-3 . few 14 TGTGCCAGCAGCTTAACGGGATCCTACAATGAGCAGTTCTTC CASSLTGSYNEQFF
TRBJ1-1 TRBV4-1 . once 15 TGCGCCAGCAGCCCGAGATGGGCCCCGAACACTGAAGCTTTCTTT CASSPRWAPNTEAFF
TRBJ1-2 TRBV29-1 TRBD1 few 14 TGCAGCGTTTACCGGGCGACAGGGGACTATGGCTACACCTTC CSVYRATGDYGYTF
TRBJ1-2 TRBV30 TRBD1 . 16 TGTGCCTGGAGGAAAGGGGCTAGGGACAGCGGCTATGGCTACACCTTC CAWRKGARDSGYGYTF
TRBJ1-5 TRBV21-1 . . 15 TGTGCCAGCAGCTCCTCAGGGACATCACGCCAGCCCCAGCATTTT CASSSSGTSRQPQHF
TRBJ1-4 TRBV4-3 . few 14 TGCGCCAGCAGCCAAGATTTTGGGAGTGAAAAACTGTTTTTT CASSQDFGSEKLFF
TRBJ2-7 TRBV4-3 . . 13 TGCGCCAGCAGCCAAGAACCGGGCTACGAGCAGTACTTC CASSQEPGYEQYF
TRBJ2-1 TRBV11-2 TRBD2 . 17 TGTGCCAGCAGCCGAGGACTAGCGGCCTCCTCCTACAATGAGCAGTTCTTC CASSRGLAASSYNEQFF